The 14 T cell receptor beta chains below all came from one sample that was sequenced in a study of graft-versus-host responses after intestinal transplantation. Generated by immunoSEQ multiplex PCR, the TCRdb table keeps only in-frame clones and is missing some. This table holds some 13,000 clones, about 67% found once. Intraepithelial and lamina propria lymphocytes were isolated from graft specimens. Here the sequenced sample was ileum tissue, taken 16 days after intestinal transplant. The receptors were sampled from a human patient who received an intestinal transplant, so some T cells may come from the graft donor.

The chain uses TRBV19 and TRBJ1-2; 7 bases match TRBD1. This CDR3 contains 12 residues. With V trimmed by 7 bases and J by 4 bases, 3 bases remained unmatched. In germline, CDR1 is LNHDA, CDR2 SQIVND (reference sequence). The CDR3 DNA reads TGTGCCAGTACCGGGGACAGCTATGGCTACACCTTC. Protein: CASTGDSYGYTF. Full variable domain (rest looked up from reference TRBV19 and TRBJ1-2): DGGITQSPKYLFRKEGQNVTLSCEQNLNHDAMYWYRQDPGQGLRLIYYSQIVNDFQKGDIAEGYSVSREKKESFPLTVTSAQKNPTAFYLCASTGDSYGYTFGSGTRLTVV.

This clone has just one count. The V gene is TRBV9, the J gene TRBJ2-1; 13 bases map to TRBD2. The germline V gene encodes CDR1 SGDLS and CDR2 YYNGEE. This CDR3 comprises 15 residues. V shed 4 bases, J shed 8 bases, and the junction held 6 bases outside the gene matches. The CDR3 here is CASSPRLAGGHEQFF. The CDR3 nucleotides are TGTGCCAGCAGCCCAAGACTAGCGGGGGGCCATGAGCAGTTCTTC.

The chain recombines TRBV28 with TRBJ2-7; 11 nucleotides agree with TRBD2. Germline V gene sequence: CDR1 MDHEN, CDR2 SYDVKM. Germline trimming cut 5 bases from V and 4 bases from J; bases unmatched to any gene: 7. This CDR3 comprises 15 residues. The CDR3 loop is CASSQRLAGRYEQYF. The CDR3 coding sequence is TGTGCCAGCAGTCAGAGACTAGCGGGAAGGTACGAGCAGTACTTC.

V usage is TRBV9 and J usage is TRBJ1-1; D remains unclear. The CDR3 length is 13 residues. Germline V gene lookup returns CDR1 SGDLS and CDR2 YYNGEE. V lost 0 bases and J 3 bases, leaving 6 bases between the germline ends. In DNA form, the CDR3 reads TGTGCCAGCAGCGTAGGTTCGGACACTGAAGCTTTCTTT. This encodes CASSVGSDTEAFF.

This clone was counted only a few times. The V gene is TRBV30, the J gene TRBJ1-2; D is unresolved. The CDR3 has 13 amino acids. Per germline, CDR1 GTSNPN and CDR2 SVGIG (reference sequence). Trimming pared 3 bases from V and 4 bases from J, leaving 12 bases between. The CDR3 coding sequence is TGTGCCTGGAGGGTAGCCTCGGGCTATGGCTACACCTTC. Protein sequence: CAWRVASGYGYTF.

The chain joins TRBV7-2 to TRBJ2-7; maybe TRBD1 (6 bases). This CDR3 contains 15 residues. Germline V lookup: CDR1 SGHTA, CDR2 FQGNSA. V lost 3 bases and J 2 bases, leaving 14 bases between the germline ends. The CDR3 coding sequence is TGTGCCAGCAGCTTTCAACAGGGAAAAACCTACGAGCAGTACTTC. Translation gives CASSFQQGKTYEQYF.

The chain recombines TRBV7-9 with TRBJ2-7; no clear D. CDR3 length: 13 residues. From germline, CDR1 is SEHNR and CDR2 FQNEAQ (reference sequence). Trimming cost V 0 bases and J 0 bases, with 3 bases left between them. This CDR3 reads CASSLANSYEQYF. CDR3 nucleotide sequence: TGTGCCAGCAGCTTAGCCAACTCCTACGAGCAGTACTTC.

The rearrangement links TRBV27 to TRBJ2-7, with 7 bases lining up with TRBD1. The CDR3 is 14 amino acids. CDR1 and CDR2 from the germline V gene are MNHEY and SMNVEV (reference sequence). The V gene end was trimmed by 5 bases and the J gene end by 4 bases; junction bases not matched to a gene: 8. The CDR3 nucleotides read TGTGCCAGCAGTCCGGGACAGAGCCTTTACGAGCAGTACTTC. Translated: CASSPGQSLYEQYF.

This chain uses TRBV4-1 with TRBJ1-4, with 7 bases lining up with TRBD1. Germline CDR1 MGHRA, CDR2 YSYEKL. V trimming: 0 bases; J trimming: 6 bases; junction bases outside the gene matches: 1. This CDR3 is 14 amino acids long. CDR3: CASSQDQGDEKLFF. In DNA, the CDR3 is TGCGCCAGCAGCCAAGACCAGGGGGATGAAAAACTGTTTTTT.

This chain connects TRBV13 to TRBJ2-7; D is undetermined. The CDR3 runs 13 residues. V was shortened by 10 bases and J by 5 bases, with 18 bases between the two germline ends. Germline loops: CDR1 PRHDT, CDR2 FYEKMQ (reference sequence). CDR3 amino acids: CAISSHLLDEQYF. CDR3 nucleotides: TGTGCCATAAGTTCACACCTCCTCGACGAGCAGTACTTC.

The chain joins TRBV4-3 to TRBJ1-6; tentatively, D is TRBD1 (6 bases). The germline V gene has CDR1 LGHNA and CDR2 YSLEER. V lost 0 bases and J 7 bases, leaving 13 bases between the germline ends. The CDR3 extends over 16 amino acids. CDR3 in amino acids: CASSQDPTGWNSPLHF. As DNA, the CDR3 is TGCGCCAGCAGCCAAGATCCCACAGGGTGGAATTCACCCCTCCACTTT.

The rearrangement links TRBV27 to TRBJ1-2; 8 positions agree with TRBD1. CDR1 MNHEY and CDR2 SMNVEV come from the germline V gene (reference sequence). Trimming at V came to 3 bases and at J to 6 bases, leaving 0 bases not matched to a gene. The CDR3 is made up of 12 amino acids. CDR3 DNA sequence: TGTGCCAGCAGTTTGACAGGGGATGGCTACACCTTC. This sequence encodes CASSLTGDGYTF.

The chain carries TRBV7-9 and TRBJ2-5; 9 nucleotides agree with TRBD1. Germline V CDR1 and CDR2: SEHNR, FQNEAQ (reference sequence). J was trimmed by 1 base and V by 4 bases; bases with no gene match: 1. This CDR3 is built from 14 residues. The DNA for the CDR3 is TGTGCCAGCAGCTCGACAGGGGGCCAAGAGACCCAGTACTTC. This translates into CASSSTGGQETQYF.

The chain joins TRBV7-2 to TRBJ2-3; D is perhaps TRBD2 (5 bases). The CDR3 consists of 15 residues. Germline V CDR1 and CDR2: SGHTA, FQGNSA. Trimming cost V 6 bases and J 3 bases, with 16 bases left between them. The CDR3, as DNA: TGTGCCAGCAGTGCCGGGCCTCCGGGGACAGATACGCAGTATTTT. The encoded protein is CASSAGPPGTDTQYF.